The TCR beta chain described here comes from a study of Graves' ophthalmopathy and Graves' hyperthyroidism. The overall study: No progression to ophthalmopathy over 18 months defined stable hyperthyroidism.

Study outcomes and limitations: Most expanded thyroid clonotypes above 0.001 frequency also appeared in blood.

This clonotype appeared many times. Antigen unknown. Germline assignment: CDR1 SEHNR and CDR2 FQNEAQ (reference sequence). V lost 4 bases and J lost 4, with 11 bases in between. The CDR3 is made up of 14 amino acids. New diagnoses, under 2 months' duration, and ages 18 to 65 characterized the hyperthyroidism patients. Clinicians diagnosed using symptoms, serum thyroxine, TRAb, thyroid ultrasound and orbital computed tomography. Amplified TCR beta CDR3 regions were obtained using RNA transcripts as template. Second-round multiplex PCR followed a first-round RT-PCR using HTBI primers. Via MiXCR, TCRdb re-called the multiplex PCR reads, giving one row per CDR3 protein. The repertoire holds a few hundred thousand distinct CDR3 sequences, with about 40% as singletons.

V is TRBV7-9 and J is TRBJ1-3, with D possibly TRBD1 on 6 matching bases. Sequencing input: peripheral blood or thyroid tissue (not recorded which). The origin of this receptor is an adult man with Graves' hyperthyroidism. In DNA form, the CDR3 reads TGTGCCAGCAGCTCGTCGACAGGAGGAAACACCATATATTTT. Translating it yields CASSSSTGGNTIYF. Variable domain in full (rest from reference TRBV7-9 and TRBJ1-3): DTGVSQNPRHKITKRGQNVTFRCDPISEHNRLYWYRQTLGQGPEFLTYFQNEAQLEKSRLLSDRFSAERPKGSFSTLEIQRTEQGDSAMYLCASSSSTGGNTIYFGEGSWLTVV.